In this sample, the clone carrying this T cell receptor (beta chain) turned up many times. This sample stems from a study of glioma-infiltrating T cells. V gave up 0 bases and J gave up 2 bases, with 10 bases separating them. CDR3 length: 14 residues. CDR1 and CDR2 from the germline V gene are DFQATT and SNEGSKA (reference sequence). TCR alpha and beta CDR3 regions were amplified from RNA using iRepertoire nested multiplex PCR. One entry per CDR3 protein, called by TCRdb with MiXCR from the multiplex PCR reads. The profile shows approximately 110,000 distinct CDR3 sequences, roughly 24% of them singletons.

Sequenced input: glioma tissue, nonneoplastic brain tissue, or PBMCs (not recorded which). The chain joins TRBV20-1 to TRBJ1-2, with D possibly TRBD1 on 5 matching bases. The sequence was obtained from a human donor with low-grade glioma or glioblastoma, undergoing nonglioma brain surgery, or in good health (not recorded which). CDR3 residues: CSAREGEGNYGYTF. The DNA for the CDR3 is TGCAGTGCTAGAGAGGGTGAGGGGAACTATGGCTACACCTTC.